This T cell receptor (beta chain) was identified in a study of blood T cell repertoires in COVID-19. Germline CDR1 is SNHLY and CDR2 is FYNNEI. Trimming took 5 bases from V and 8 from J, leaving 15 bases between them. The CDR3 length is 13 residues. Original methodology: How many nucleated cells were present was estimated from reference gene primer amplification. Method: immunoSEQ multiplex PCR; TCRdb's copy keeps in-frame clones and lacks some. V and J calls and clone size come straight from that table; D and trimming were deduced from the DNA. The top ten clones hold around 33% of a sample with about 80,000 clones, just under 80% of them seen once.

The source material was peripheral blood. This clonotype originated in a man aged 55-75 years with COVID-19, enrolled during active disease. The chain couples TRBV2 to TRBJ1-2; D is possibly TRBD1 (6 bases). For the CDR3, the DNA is TGTGCCAGCAGTCCTCGGTCAGGGGACGGCTACACCTTC. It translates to CASSPRSGDGYTF.